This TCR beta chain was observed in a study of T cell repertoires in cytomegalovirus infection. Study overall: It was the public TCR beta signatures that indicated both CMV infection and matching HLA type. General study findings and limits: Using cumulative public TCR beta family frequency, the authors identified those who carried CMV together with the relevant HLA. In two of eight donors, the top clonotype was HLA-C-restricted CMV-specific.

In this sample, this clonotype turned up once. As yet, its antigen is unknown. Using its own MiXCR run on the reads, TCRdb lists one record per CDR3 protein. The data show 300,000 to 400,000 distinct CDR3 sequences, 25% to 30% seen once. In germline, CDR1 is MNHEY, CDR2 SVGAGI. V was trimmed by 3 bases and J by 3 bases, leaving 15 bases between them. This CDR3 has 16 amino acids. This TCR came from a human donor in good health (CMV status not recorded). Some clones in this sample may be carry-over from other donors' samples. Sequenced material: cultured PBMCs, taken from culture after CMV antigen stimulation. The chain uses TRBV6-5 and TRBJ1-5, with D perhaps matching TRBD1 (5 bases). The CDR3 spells CASSYGGDLDNQPQHF. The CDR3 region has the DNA TGTGCCAGCAGTTATGGAGGGGATCTTGACAATCAGCCCCAGCATTTT.